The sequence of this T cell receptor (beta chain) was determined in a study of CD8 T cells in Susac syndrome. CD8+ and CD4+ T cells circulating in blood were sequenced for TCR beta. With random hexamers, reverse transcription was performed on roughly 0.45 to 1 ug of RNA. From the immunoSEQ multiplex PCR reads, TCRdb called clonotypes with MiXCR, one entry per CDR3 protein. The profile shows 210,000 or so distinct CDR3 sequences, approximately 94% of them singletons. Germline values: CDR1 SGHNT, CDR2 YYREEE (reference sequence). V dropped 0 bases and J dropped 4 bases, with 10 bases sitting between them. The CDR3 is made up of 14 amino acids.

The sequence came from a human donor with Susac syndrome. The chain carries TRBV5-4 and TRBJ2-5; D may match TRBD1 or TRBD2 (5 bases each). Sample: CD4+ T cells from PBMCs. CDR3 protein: CASSLERGGETQYF. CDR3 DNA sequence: TGTGCCAGCAGCTTGGAGAGGGGTGGAGAGACCCAGTACTTC.